The 27 T cell receptor beta chains listed next were all sequenced from one sample in a study of T cells in Graves' hyperthyroidism and ophthalmopathy. RNA transcripts yielded amplified TCR beta CDR3 regions. HTBI primers were used for first-round RT-PCR of the TCR CDR3. TCRdb processed the multiplex PCR reads anew with MiXCR; each CDR3 protein has one entry. Among 400,000 or so distinct CDR3 sequences listed, more than 12% were seen once. The sequenced sample was blood. These receptors were taken from a young woman with Graves' ophthalmopathy.

This clonotype has only a few counts. The chain links TRBV20-1 to TRBJ1-3; D is undetermined. The ends were cut back, 6 bases at V and 3 bases at J, with 9 bases in the middle. This CDR3 spans 12 amino acids. In germline, CDR1 is DFQATT, CDR2 SNEGSKA (reference sequence). The CDR3 DNA reads as TGCAGTGCCCCGGTGGGTGGAAACACCATATATTTT. Encoded protein: CSAPVGGNTIYF.

This clonotype was found many times. The gene calls are TRBV12-3 or TRBV12-4 and TRBJ2-1; D may be TRBD1 (5 bases). This CDR3 is built from 14 residues. The V and J ends lost 3 bases and 8 bases respectively, with 14 bases between them. CDR3: CASSFSGNRDEQFF. The CDR3 region has the DNA TGTGCCAGCAGTTTCTCAGGGAATCGCGATGAGCAGTTCTTC.

This clonotype has at least ten counts. The rearrangement uses TRBV6-1 and TRBJ1-2, with TRBD1 identical over 9 bases. Germline V gene sequence: CDR1 MNHNS, CDR2 SASEGT. The CDR3 covers 16 residues. V trimming: 6 bases; J trimming: 4 bases; junction bases outside the gene matches: 12. CDR3 nucleotide sequence: TGTGCCAGCAGGGCCACGGGACAGGGCGGTATCTATGGCTACACCTTC. It translates to CASRATGQGGIYGYTF.

This clonotype occurred many times. J is TRBJ2-2 and V is TRBV18, with D perhaps TRBD2 (6 bases). The CDR3 spans 17 residues. V was clipped by 2 bases and J by 1 base, with 14 bases between them. Germline CDR1 reads KGHSH; CDR2 reads LQKENI. CDR3 in amino acids: CASSPGMRGLNTGELFF. The CDR3 region has the DNA TGTGCCAGCTCACCAGGGATGCGGGGCCTGAACACCGGGGAGCTGTTTTTT.

This clonotype has a count of ten or more. The rearrangement uses TRBV18 and TRBJ1-5; tentative D call: TRBD1 (5 bases). V lost 3 bases, J lost 11 bases, and 14 bases lay in between. The CDR3 is 13 amino acids. Germline CDR1 and CDR2: KGHSH and LQKENI. CDR3 sequence reads: CASSPGHGSSQHF. CDR3 nucleotide sequence: TGTGCCAGCTCACCGGGGCACGGATCCTCCCAGCATTTT.

This clonotype has a count of ten or more. The chain employs TRBV7-9 and TRBJ2-3; D is undetermined. CDR3 length: 15 residues. V dropped 2 bases and J dropped 4 bases, with 13 bases sitting between them. Germline V gives CDR1 SEHNR, CDR2 FQNEAQ (reference sequence). This CDR3 reads CASSLWDSYADTQYF. CDR3 sequence (DNA): TGTGCCAGCAGCTTATGGGATTCGTACGCAGATACGCAGTATTTT.

The V call is TRBV29-1, the J call TRBJ2-7; D perhaps matches TRBD2 (5 bases). Germline values: CDR1 SQVTM, CDR2 ANQGSEA. Trimming cost V 6 bases and J 5 bases, with 20 bases left between them. The CDR3 runs 14 residues. The CDR3 is CSVKIPGTGDEQYF. The CDR3, as DNA: TGCAGCGTCAAAATACCGGGAACCGGGGACGAGCAGTACTTC.

This clonotype was picked up a small number of times. The chain employs TRBV5-1 and TRBJ2-3; 9 bases are a match to TRBD2. Germline CDR1 is SGHRS and CDR2 is YFSETQ. This CDR3 is built from 19 residues. Trimming at V came to 0 bases and at J to 2 bases, leaving 13 bases not matched to a gene. The CDR3, as DNA: TGCGCCAGCAGCTTGGAATCTCGGGGCAGCGGGGGGTTCACAGATACGCAGTATTTT. Translation: CASSLESRGSGGFTDTQYF.

This clonotype was counted only a few times. The chain uses TRBV20-1 and TRBJ2-5; D call uncertain. V was pared by 3 bases and J by 1 base, with 9 bases between. The CDR3 totals 13 residues. Germline values: CDR1 DFQATT, CDR2 SNEGSKA (reference sequence). CDR3 bases: TGCAGTGCTAGGGGGTTGGGCCAAGAGACCCAGTACTTC. As protein: CSARGLGQETQYF.

Many counts were recorded for this clonotype. The J gene is TRBJ2-5, the V gene TRBV11-3; 12 nucleotides agree with TRBD1. J gave up 5 bases and V 5 bases, and 6 bases lay outside the gene matches. This CDR3 has 15 amino acids. Germline CDR1 SGHNT, CDR2 YENEEA. The CDR3 loop is CASSRDRGLGETQYF. DNA for the CDR3: TGTGCCAGCAGCAGGGACAGGGGGCTAGGGGAGACCCAGTACTTC.

Only one count was recorded for this clonotype. The chain recombines TRBV3-1 with TRBJ1-4; 10 bases are shared with TRBD1. CDR1 is LGHDT, CDR2 YNNKEL, per germline (reference sequence). The CDR3 covers 17 residues. Unmatched junction bases numbered 17, after V lost 10 bases and J lost 6 bases. The DNA for the CDR3 is TGTGCCATCATCCAAGAAGCGGGACAGGGGCTTTATGAAAAACTGTTTTTT. It specifies CAIIQEAGQGLYEKLFF.

This clonotype showed up just a few times. This chain joins TRBV7-2 and TRBJ2-7, with TRBD1 matching over 10 bases. Germline values: CDR1 SGHTA, CDR2 FQGNSA. V was clipped by 5 bases and J by 5 bases; unmatched bases: 9. CDR3 length: 15 residues. The CDR3: CASSLSGTGVHEQYF. CDR3 DNA: TGTGCCAGCAGCCTGTCCGGGACAGGGGTCCACGAGCAGTACTTC.

Many counts were recorded for this clonotype. V gene TRBV20-1 combines with J gene TRBJ1-2, with 10 bases identical to TRBD1. The length of the CDR3 is 13 residues. Germline CDR1 is DFQATT and CDR2 is SNEGSKA (reference sequence). J gave up 8 bases and V 0 bases, and 3 bases lay outside the gene matches. The chain's CDR3 is CSARDGTGVGYTF. The CDR3 DNA is TGCAGTGCTAGAGACGGGACAGGGGTCGGCTACACCTTC.

The rearrangement uses TRBV20-1 and TRBJ2-7, with 10 bases identical to TRBD1. Per the germline V gene, CDR1 is DFQATT and CDR2 is SNEGSKA (reference sequence). V gave up 0 bases and J gave up 2 bases; unmatched junction bases: 4. This CDR3 spans 15 amino acids. CDR3 DNA: TGCAGTGCTAGAGATACGACAGGGGGCCCCTACGAGCAGTACTTC. Translating it yields CSARDTTGGPYEQYF.

The sample holds a few counts of this clonotype. The chain employs TRBV7-2 and TRBJ2-5; TRBD2 agrees at 7 bases. V lost 5 bases and J lost 2; bases outside the gene matches: 5. Germline loops: CDR1 SGHTA, CDR2 FQGNSA. This CDR3 comprises 14 residues. Here the CDR3 DNA reads TGTGCCAGCAGCATCGGACTAGTACAAGAGACCCAGTACTTC. As protein: CASSIGLVQETQYF.

This chain's CDR3 is CASSPVRYGYTF. The CDR3 coding sequence is TGTGCCAGCAGTCCGGTCCGGTATGGCTACACCTTC. The chain employs TRBV28 and TRBJ1-2, with no clear D. The CDR3 extends over 12 amino acids. Germline V gene sequence: CDR1 MDHEN, CDR2 SYDVKM. Trimming removed 5 bases from V and 5 bases from J, with 9 bases in between.

There are many counts of this clonotype. The chain recombines TRBV5-5 with TRBJ1-1; TRBD1 might be the D (5 bases). V lost 4 bases, J lost 5 bases, and 18 bases lay in between. The CDR3 is made up of 15 amino acids. Germline V gives CDR1 SGHKS, CDR2 YYEKEE (reference sequence). The CDR3 bases are TGTGCCAGCAGCACCTATGGACACGGAACAACTGAAGCTTTCTTT. Protein product: CASSTYGHGTTEAFF.

This clonotype was detected many times. The chain joins TRBV2 to TRBJ2-7, with a possible D match to TRBD1 (5 bases). Deletions cut 3 bases from V and 4 bases from J, with 10 bases between. The germline CDR1 and CDR2 sequences are SNHLY and FYNNEI. The CDR3 totals 13 residues. CDR3 in amino acids: CASSETVPYEQYF. The CDR3 coding sequence is TGTGCCAGCAGTGAGACAGTACCTTACGAGCAGTACTTC.

V gene TRBV3-1 combines with J gene TRBJ2-7; 8 nucleotides match TRBD1. Germline CDR1 LGHDT, CDR2 YNNKEL (reference sequence). This CDR3 comprises 13 residues. V was pared by 5 bases and J by 6 bases, with 6 bases of the junction left unmatched. This CDR3 is CASSRTGFGEQYF. CDR3 sequence (DNA): TGTGCCAGCAGCAGGACAGGGTTCGGCGAGCAGTACTTC.

This clonotype was picked up a small number of times. This sequence joins TRBV19 and TRBJ1-5; D not resolved. Germline V gene data show CDR1 as LNHDA and CDR2 as SQIVND (reference sequence). The CDR3 contains 15 residues. With 7 bases removed from V and 6 bases from J, the gap between germline ends came to 19 bases. CDR3 in DNA: TGTGCCAGTATTCGTGTGGTTGGTGCGAGTCAGCCCCAGCATTTT. Amino acid sequence: CASIRVVGASQPQHF.

This clonotype was seen repeatedly, ten times or more. The chain couples TRBV6-1 to TRBJ2-1, with a weak D call TRBD2 (13 bases). CDR1 MNHNS and CDR2 SASEGT come from the germline V gene. CDR3 length: 19 amino acids. V dropped 6 bases and J dropped 12 bases, with 36 bases sitting between them. CDR3 in amino acids: CASSRPGTGGGLAGVAQFF. CDR3 DNA sequence: TGTGCCAGCAGCCGTCCCGGGACAGGGGGCGGACTAGCGGGGGTCGCGCAGTTCTTC.

This clonotype is a singleton in its sample. As the CDR3 is not closed by the conserved phenylalanine or tryptophan, this likely results from a read error. The chain joins TRBV10-3 to TRBJ2-2; TRBD2 might be the D (6 bases). Trimming pared 8 bases from V and 2 bases from J, leaving 9 bases between. Per germline, CDR1 ENHRY and CDR2 SYGVKD. The CDR3 is 13 amino acids. CDR3 coding DNA: TGTGCCATCGGGGGGACCAACACCGGGGAGCTGTTTTCT. Protein: CAIGGTNTGELFS.

This clonotype was observed many times. This chain connects TRBV12-3 or TRBV12-4 to TRBJ1-4; D remains ambiguous. Trimming removed 7 bases from V and 0 bases from J, with 18 bases in between. The CDR3 spans 17 residues. As DNA, the CDR3 is TGTGCCAGCACCCCTGACGGATGGCTTGCAACTAATGAAAAACTGTTTTTT. Protein product: CASTPDGWLATNEKLFF.

This clonotype was seen ten or more times. The chain joins TRBV2 to TRBJ2-2; perhaps TRBD2 as D (5 bases). Germline-derived CDR1 and CDR2 are SNHLY and FYNNEI. The CDR3 covers 17 residues. Trimming pared 3 bases from V and 2 bases from J, leaving 16 bases between. This CDR3 reads CASSDPTRGINTGELFF. In DNA, the CDR3 is TGTGCCAGCAGTGATCCTACTAGAGGGATTAACACCGGGGAGCTGTTTTTT.

The DNA for the CDR3 is TGCGCCAGCAGCCAAGTTCTGGGCCACGAGCAGTACTTC. The encoded protein is CASSQVLGHEQYF. V is TRBV4-1 and J is TRBJ2-7; unclear D gene. The V and J ends lost 1 base and 5 bases respectively, with 9 bases between them. Per the germline V gene, CDR1 is MGHRA and CDR2 is YSYEKL. The CDR3 is 13 residues long.

This clonotype was observed at least ten times. The rearrangement links TRBV12-3 or TRBV12-4 to TRBJ2-2; 8 bases fit TRBD1. After removal of 5 bases from V and 6 bases from J, the junction contained 2 bases not matched to a gene. The length of the CDR3 is 13 residues. The CDR3 DNA sequence: TGTGCCAGCAGTGCACAGGGGGCCGGGGAGCTGTTTTTT. Translation gives CASSAQGAGELFF.

This clonotype was observed at least ten times. The chain links TRBV20-1 to TRBJ1-2; perhaps TRBD1 as D (5 bases). V lost 0 bases to trimming and J lost 2 bases, with 13 bases between them. The CDR3 runs to 15 residues. Germline V gives CDR1 DFQATT, CDR2 SNEGSKA (reference sequence). The CDR3 DNA reads TGCAGTGCTAGAGATATCGGGGAGGGGAACTATGGCTACACCTTC. As protein: CSARDIGEGNYGYTF.